This T cell receptor beta chain was captured in a study of T-cell reconstitution after alpha-beta-depleted transplantation in children. General observations from the study: In patients about two months after transplant, alpha-beta T cells reportedly arose from several hundred expanded graft clones. T-cell counts and diversity were attributed mostly to newly produced T cells one year after transplant.

Unique molecular identifiers were used to barcode this TCRbeta library. TCRdb redid the calling of the PCR reads with MiXCR, one entry per CDR3 protein. The profile shows 250,000 or so distinct CDR3 sequences, more than 20% of them singletons. The table lists this clonotype with a few counts. Its antigen is undetermined. Specimen: PBMCs, mostly from graft donor cells, collected 360 days after TCRalphabeta/CD19-depleted stem cell transplant. This TCR derives from a female patient aged 2-9 years who had a stem cell transplant for congenital amegakaryocytic thrombocytopenia, so the T cells may come from the graft donor.

The chain's CDR3 is CAITVQGEQFF. In DNA, the CDR3 is TGTGCCATCACAGTACAGGGTGAGCAGTTCTTC. The chain combines TRBV10-3 with TRBJ2-1; TRBD1 is a possible D gene (6 bases). Between the trimmed V and J ends, which lost 7 bases and 9 bases, there was a span of 10 bases. This CDR3 is 11 amino acids long. Germline assignment: CDR1 ENHRY and CDR2 SYGVKD.